This passage covers 26 T cell receptor beta chains from one sample sequenced in a study of CD8+CD57+ T cells in acquired aplastic anemia listed by TCRdb under 2018. TCRdb records Illumina HiSeq 2000 as the sequencer. TCR beta VDJ combination and CDR3 sequence profiling used genomic DNA as the template. TCRdb reprocessed the public reads (quality trimming at Q25 with fastp, clone calling with MiXCR) and kept in-frame beta chains. Entries that share a CDR3 protein sequence are merged under the most common genes and DNA. This sample gives under 200,000 distinct CDR3 sequences in total; around 45% of them show up just once. The ten biggest clones cover 1.1% of the sample. Material for sequencing was sorted CD4+, CD8+, or CD8+CD57+ T cells (not recorded which) from PBMCs. These receptors were taken from a human donor in good health.

In this sample, this clonotype turned up many times. The CDR3 DNA sequence: TGTGCCAGCAGTTTCTTTACAGGGGACTACGAGCAGTACTTC. Residues: CASSFFTGDYEQYF. V is TRBV12-3 or TRBV12-4 and J is TRBJ2-7; 7 positions agree with TRBD1. The CDR3 spans 14 residues. V lost 3 bases, J lost 3 bases, and 5 bases stayed unmatched.

The V gene is TRBV20-1, the J gene TRBJ2-7; the D gene is possibly TRBD2 (7 bases). The V end was cut by 4 bases, the J end by 3 bases, with 22 bases between. CDR3 length: 16 residues. Germline CDR1 reads DFQATT; CDR2 reads SNEGSKA (reference sequence). CDR3 bases: TGCAGTGCTAAGGCCAGAGGCGGGGGCCCGGACTACGAGCAGTACTTC. Its translation is CSAKARGGGPDYEQYF.

This clonotype was observed at least ten times. The chain recombines TRBV4-1 with TRBJ1-5; the D gene is possibly TRBD1 (5 bases). The CDR3 sequence is 18 residues long. Trimming shortened V by 1 base and J by 2 bases, and 18 bases separated the two germline ends. Germline CDR1 reads MGHRA; CDR2 reads YSYEKL. The CDR3 sequence is CASSQVGREARGNQPQHF. In nucleotides, the CDR3 is TGCGCCAGCAGCCAAGTGGGGCGGGAAGCAAGGGGCAATCAGCCCCAGCATTTT.

The chain uses TRBV20-1 and TRBJ1-1; possibly TRBD1 for D (5 bases). Germline CDR1 reads DFQATT; CDR2 reads SNEGSKA (reference sequence). This CDR3 is 13 amino acids long. Deletions cut 2 bases from V and 6 bases from J, with 13 bases between. CDR3 in DNA: TGCAGTGCTAGATGGGGCGAACGGGCTGAAGCTTTCTTT. The encoded protein is CSARWGERAEAFF.

This clonotype showed up many times. The chain employs TRBV5-6 and TRBJ2-1, with D tentatively TRBD1 (5 bases). The V end lost 1 base, the J end lost 7 bases, and 21 bases lay between the germline ends. This CDR3 is 17 amino acids long. CDR1 is SGHDT, CDR2 YYEEEE, per germline. The CDR3 region is CASSLYKGLMSWNEQFF. As DNA, the CDR3 is TGTGCCAGCAGCTTGTATAAGGGGCTAATGAGTTGGAATGAGCAGTTCTTC. Using reference TRBV5-6 and TRBJ2-1 for the parts outside the CDR3, the full variable domain is DAGVTQSPTHLIKTRGQQVTLRCSPKSGHDTVSWYQQALGQGPQFIFQYYEEEERQRGNFPDRFSGHQFPNYSSELNVNALLLGDSALYLCASSLYKGLMSWNEQFFGPGTRLTVL.

To note about this clonotype: The germline gene is not matched at one end of the junction; a read error may be the cause. This sequence joins TRBV18 and TRBJ2-3; D perhaps matches TRBD2 (5 bases). Germline CDR1 is KGHSH and CDR2 is LQKENI. The CDR3 loop spans 13 amino acids. The CDR3 DNA reads as TGTGCCTGCTCACTGGAGGTCGCCGATACGCAGTATTTT. It is translated as CACSLEVADTQYF. Using reference TRBV18 and TRBJ2-3 for the parts outside the CDR3, the full variable domain is NAGVMQNPRHLVRRRGQEARLRCSPMKGHSHVYWYRQLPEEGLKFMVYLQKENIIDESGMPKERFSAEFPKEGPSILRIQQVVRGDSAAYFCACSLEVADTQYFGPGTRLTVL.

CDR3 bases: TGTGCCAGCAGGTCCGGGACAGGGAACACTGAAGCTTTCTTT. Its translation: CASRSGTGNTEAFF. The chain uses TRBV11-2 and TRBJ1-1, with 8 bases identical to TRBD1. Unmatched junction bases numbered 4, after V lost 6 bases and J lost 1 base. The CDR3 totals 14 residues. Germline V gene data show CDR1 as SGHAT and CDR2 as FQNNGV.

The rearrangement uses TRBV20-1 and TRBJ2-1, with no clear D. The V end was cut by 1 base, the J end by 5 bases, with 6 bases between. The CDR3 runs 12 residues. CDR1 and CDR2 (germline): DFQATT, SNEGSKA (reference sequence). Written as DNA, the CDR3 is TGCAGTGCTAGAGGGGCCGACAATGAGCAGTTCTTC. Protein product: CSARGADNEQFF.

The genes are TRBV12-1 and TRBJ1-1; TRBD1, the D gene given by the table, was not confirmed from the DNA. TRBV12-1 is labeled a pseudogene. CDR3 length: 20 amino acids. The CDR3 DNA follows: TGTGCCAGCAGCTCTCGAGCAGGACAGTCCGTAGTTCAACGTGACACTGAAGCTTTCTTT. It encodes CASSSRAGQSVVQRDTEAFF.

As concerns this clonotype: A read error may produce the germline difference seen at one junction end. CDR3 nucleotides: TGTGCCAGTACCCGATCTGGGGCCGACGTCCTGACTTTC. Amino acids: CASTRSGADVLTF. The chain couples TRBV19 to TRBJ2-6; a possible D gene is TRBD1 (5 bases). The CDR3 runs to 13 residues. Per the germline V gene, CDR1 is LNHDA and CDR2 is SQIVND (reference sequence). Full variable domain (missing parts from reference TRBV19 and TRBJ2-6): DGGITQSPKYLFRKEGQNVTLSCEQNLNHDAMYWYRQDPGQGLRLIYYSQIVNDFQKGDIAEGYSVSREKKESFPLTVTSAQKNPTAFYLCASTRSGADVLTFGAGSRLTVL.

The sample holds many counts of this clonotype. The CDR3 loop is CASAPGGSYNEQFF. CDR3 nucleotides: TGTGCCAGCGCGCCAGGGGGCTCCTACAATGAGCAGTTCTTC. The chain employs TRBV25-1 and TRBJ2-1, with 7 positions matching TRBD1. V shed 8 bases and J 0 bases; nucleotides not matched to a gene: 4. This CDR3 is 14 amino acids long. Germline CDR1 and CDR2: MGHDK and SYGVNS.

The chain employs TRBV10-3 and TRBJ1-6; D is unclear. CDR1 and CDR2 from the germline V gene are ENHRY and SYGVKD. V dropped 10 bases and J dropped 9 bases, with 16 bases sitting between them. CDR3 length equals 13 residues. The CDR3 DNA follows: TGTGCCACCAGCCGGAACAGAGGTTCACCCCTCCACTTT. The encoded protein is CATSRNRGSPLHF.

This sequence joins TRBV12-3 or TRBV12-4 and TRBJ1-4; D perhaps matches TRBD1 (6 bases). The CDR3 consists of 15 residues. The V and J ends lost 0 bases and 1 base respectively, with 6 bases between them. CDR3 in DNA: TGTGCCAGCAGTTTAGCGACAGGAACTAATGAAAAACTGTTTTTT. It encodes CASSLATGTNEKLFF.

This clonotype was seen repeatedly, ten times or more. The rearrangement uses TRBV12-3 or TRBV12-4 and TRBJ2-1; no clear D. The CDR3 is 11 residues long. V dropped 6 bases and J dropped 9 bases, with 9 bases sitting between them. The CDR3 DNA follows: TGTGCCAGCAGATCCTACGGTGAGCAGTTCTTC. The encoded protein is CASRSYGEQFF.

At least ten counts were recorded for this clonotype. The gene calls are TRBV5-1 and TRBJ1-2; TRBD1 matches at 8 bases. Per the germline V gene, CDR1 is SGHRS and CDR2 is YFSETQ. V trimming: 4 bases; J trimming: 8 bases; junction bases outside the gene matches: 4. This CDR3 comprises 12 residues. DNA for the CDR3: TGCGCCAGCAGCCCGCGGGACAGGGGCTACACCTTC. Residues: CASSPRDRGYTF.

Note on this clonotype: The junction departs from the called germline gene at one end, perhaps through a read error. The rearrangement links TRBV7-7 to TRBJ1-1; 7 bases are shared with TRBD1. The CDR3 has 14 residues. CDR1 and CDR2 (germline): SSHAT, FNYEAQ (reference sequence). CDR3 amino acids: CASSVDRDSTEAFF. Written as DNA, the CDR3 is TGTGCTAGCAGCGTTGACAGGGACAGCACTGAAGCTTTCTTT.

The rearrangement joins TRBV12-3 or TRBV12-4 to TRBJ1-1; no clear D. The V gene lost 7 bases and the J gene lost 0 bases, with 12 bases spanning the gap. The CDR3 length is 14 residues. The CDR3 coding sequence is TGTGCCAGCACCCCGGGCAGGATGAACACTGAAGCTTTCTTT. Residues: CASTPGRMNTEAFF.

About this clonotype: This clone may be a read error of a much larger clone one base away. The genes are TRBV7-3 and TRBJ2-2, with 9 nucleotides matching TRBD2. The CDR3 runs 17 residues. From germline, CDR1 is SGHTA and CDR2 FQGTGA. CDR3: CASSLGSGGTNTGDLFF. In DNA form, the CDR3 reads TGTGCCAGCAGCTTAGGTAGCGGGGGAACGAACACCGGGGACCTGTTTTTT.

The chain is built from TRBV15 and TRBJ2-1, with TRBD2 as a possible D gene (6 bases). Trimming took off 1 base at V and 3 bases at J, with 13 bases between the two ends. Germline V CDR1 and CDR2: LNHNV, YYDKDF (reference sequence). This CDR3 contains 16 residues. The CDR3 spells CATSRAGSSGYNEQFF. The CDR3 DNA follows: TGTGCCACCAGCAGAGCCGGGAGTAGCGGCTACAATGAGCAGTTCTTC.

The chain uses TRBV25-1 and TRBJ1-4; the match to TRBD1 covers 10 bases. The CDR3 runs to 15 residues. Germline-derived CDR1 and CDR2 are MGHDK and SYGVNS. Unmatched junction bases numbered 6, after V lost 5 bases and J lost 6 bases. CDR3 bases: TGTGCCAGCAGTAGGATCGGGACAGGGGATGAAAAACTGTTTTTT. It yields the protein CASSRIGTGDEKLFF.

This clonotype was picked up many times. The V and J genes are TRBV5-1 and TRBJ2-3; weak D call: TRBD1 (6 bases). Trimming stripped 6 bases from V and 2 bases from J, with 13 bases between. Germline CDR1 is SGHRS and CDR2 is YFSETQ. The CDR3 extends over 14 amino acids. This CDR3 is CASMVGQLTDTQYF. In DNA form, the CDR3 reads TGCGCCAGCATGGTGGGACAACTCACAGATACGCAGTATTTT.

At least ten counts were recorded for this clonotype. J is TRBJ1-2 and V is TRBV7-3; TRBD1 matches 8 bases. V lost 3 bases and J lost 10; bases outside the gene matches: 7. CDR1 is SGHTA, CDR2 FQGTGA, per germline. The CDR3 loop spans 13 amino acids. CDR3 sequence (DNA): TGTGCCAGCAGCTTTCGGGACAGGCCCTCCTACACCTTC. Translating it yields CASSFRDRPSYTF.

The chain uses TRBV9 and TRBJ2-1, with D unclear. Trimming took off 4 bases at V and 2 bases at J, with 13 bases between the two ends. The CDR3 is 15 amino acids. Germline V gene lookup returns CDR1 SGDLS and CDR2 YYNGEE. CDR3 sequence reads: CASSLDSYAYNEQFF. CDR3 nucleotides: TGTGCCAGCAGCCTCGACTCTTATGCCTACAATGAGCAGTTCTTC.

CDR3 residues: CASSLGPGGTDTQYF. Written as DNA, the CDR3 is TGTGCCAGCAGCTTAGGGCCAGGAGGCACAGATACGCAGTATTTT. The chain is built from TRBV7-8 and TRBJ2-3; D gene unclear. The CDR3 consists of 15 residues. Germline values: CDR1 SGHVS, CDR2 FQNEAQ. Trimming took 1 base from V and 1 from J, leaving 9 bases between them.

This rearrangement joins TRBV9 to TRBJ2-3; a weak D match, TRBD2 (6 bases). This CDR3 has 15 residues. From germline, CDR1 is SGDLS and CDR2 YYNGEE. The V end lost 0 bases, the J end lost 1 base, and 9 bases lay between the germline ends. CDR3 protein: CASSVEWGGTDTQYF. The CDR3 nucleotides read TGTGCCAGCAGCGTAGAATGGGGGGGCACAGATACGCAGTATTTT.

V usage is TRBV28 and J usage is TRBJ2-7, with 14 bases that match TRBD2. Trimming at V came to 3 bases and at J to 4 bases, leaving 5 bases not matched to a gene. The CDR3 is 16 residues long. CDR1 is MDHEN, CDR2 SYDVKM, per germline. CDR3 loop: CASSFPRLAGGYEQYF. The CDR3 nucleotides are TGTGCCAGCAGTTTCCCTAGACTAGCGGGAGGGTACGAGCAGTACTTC.